This T cell receptor (beta chain) originates from a study of cytomegalovirus exposure and HLA in healthy donors. Study-wide results and limits: Published work reported that the classifier diagnosed cytomegalovirus status with high specificity and sensitivity. The authors confirmed in vitro that a few CMV-associated chains were specific for CMV antigens. Altogether, 164 TCR beta chains were recorded as cytomegalovirus-associated. First-cohort TCR clusters were later found to tend to co-occur in the roughly 130 validation repertoires.

Turning to this clone: Its specificity is not known.

The CDR3 totals 14 residues. Germline V CDR1 and CDR2: SGHDN, FVKESK. Trimming cost V 1 base and J 8 bases; bases outside gene matches: 7. The data were produced by immunoSEQ multiplex PCR, yet TCRdb's version contains in-frame clones alone and is incomplete. The profile covers some 170,000 clones, with around nine tenths appearing a single time and roughly 2.6% taken by the ten largest. This chain joins TRBV14 and TRBJ1-2; TRBD1 aligns across 7 bases. The sequenced sample consisted of PBMCs. This receptor was taken from a man aged 18 to 35 in good health and CMV-seropositive. The DNA of the CDR3 is TGTGCCAGCAGCCAAGGTACAGGGGCTACGGGCTACACCTTC. Its translation: CASSQGTGATGYTF.